The clone carrying this T cell receptor (beta chain) was seen many times. Each CDR3 protein gets one entry after TCRdb re-called the 5' RACE reads with MiXCR. The sample contains approximately 260,000 distinct CDR3 sequences, roughly an eighth of which appear only once. These data belong to a study of identical twins. Germline V gene lookup returns CDR1 MNHNS and CDR2 SASEGT. Trimming cost V 10 bases and J 0 bases, with 10 bases left between them. The CDR3 loop spans 13 amino acids. This clonotype originated in a young woman in good health. This rearrangement joins TRBV6-1 to TRBJ1-3; D is uncertain. The sample consisted of memory (CD45RO+) T cells sorted from blood. CDR3 nucleotides: TGTGCCATCCAGGTACCCTCTGGAAACACCATATATTTT. Its protein product is CAIQVPSGNTIYF.